A selection of T cell receptor beta chains follows, all from one sample in a study of T cell repertoires in cytomegalovirus infection. TCRdb passed the reads through MiXCR, listing each CDR3 protein once. The sample lists around 290,000 distinct CDR3 sequences, under 30% occurring once. The sequenced sample consisted of PBMCs. Source of these receptors: a human donor in good health (CMV status not recorded). Some clones in this sample may be carry-over from other donors' samples. The CDR3 runs from the conserved cysteine through the conserved F or W. A D gene is named only where the DNA matches it firmly. Clone size, where shown, is once, few, many, or a class for clones that have expanded.

clone size: .
J gene: TRBJ2-1
V gene: TRBV5-1
D gene: .
CDR3 protein: CASSLVGGAAYNEQFF

clone size: .
J gene: TRBJ1-1
V gene: TRBV7-9
D gene: TRBD1
CDR3 protein: CASSLARAGGTEAFF

clone size: many
J gene: TRBJ2-3
V gene: TRBV7-7
D gene: TRBD2
CDR3 protein: CASSSSGSLADTQYF

clone size: many
J gene: TRBJ1-6
V gene: TRBV12-3/TRBV12-4
D gene: TRBD1
CDR3 protein: CASSLQTGASPLHF

clone size: .
J gene: TRBJ2-2
V gene: TRBV6-5
D gene: .
CDR3 protein: CASRKSSLAGTGELFF

clone size: few
J gene: TRBJ1-3
V gene: TRBV5-1
D gene: .
CDR3 protein: CASSGSEGNTIYF

clone size: many
J gene: TRBJ2-2
V gene: TRBV7-2
D gene: .
CDR3 protein: CASSWGPNTGELFF

clone size: many
J gene: TRBJ2-1
V gene: TRBV7-2
D gene: TRBD2
CDR3 protein: CASSQRGASGYNEQFF

clone size: .
J gene: TRBJ2-5
V gene: TRBV7-6
D gene: .
CDR3 protein: CASSDRTGLETQYF

clone size: .
J gene: TRBJ2-7
V gene: TRBV11-2
D gene: TRBD2
CDR3 protein: CASSFEVGGAGEQYF

clone size: few
J gene: TRBJ2-7
V gene: TRBV14
D gene: .
CDR3 protein: CASSQDQVTTQYF

clone size: .
J gene: TRBJ2-7
V gene: TRBV15
D gene: .
CDR3 protein: CATSRGGPYEQYF

clone size: many
J gene: TRBJ2-7
V gene: TRBV7-2
D gene: TRBD2
CDR3 protein: CASSSSGGAYEQYF

clone size: few
J gene: TRBJ2-7
V gene: TRBV28
D gene: TRBD2
CDR3 protein: CASSLLGEGATEQYF

clone size: many
J gene: TRBJ2-1
V gene: TRBV11-2
D gene: .
CDR3 protein: CASSLVGGAYNEQFF

clone size: few
J gene: TRBJ2-2
V gene: TRBV5-1
D gene: TRBD1
CDR3 protein: CASTGTGNTGELFF

clone size: .
J gene: TRBJ1-2
V gene: TRBV11-2
D gene: TRBD1
CDR3 protein: CASSLGQGFDGYTF

clone size: many
J gene: TRBJ1-5
V gene: TRBV7-2
D gene: .
CDR3 protein: CASSLGTEQPQHF

clone size: .
J gene: TRBJ2-1
V gene: TRBV7-2
D gene: .
CDR3 protein: CASSRRRSGPEGRNEQFF

clone size: few
J gene: TRBJ1-2
V gene: TRBV6-2/TRBV6-3
D gene: .
CDR3 protein: CASSYLDGYTF